This T cell receptor beta chain was sequenced in a study of shared clonotypes between healthy human individuals. Points from the study as a whole: The genetic and exposure-history diversity represented was limited by few donors.

The test was conducted at deep level. Repertoires were generated with immunoSEQ multiplex PCR, while TCRdb's copy carries only in-frame clones and drops some. The sample lists 600,000 to 800,000 clones; over 55% were seen once. This clone was counted only a few times. The antigen is unknown. Other nucleotide sequences from this sample produce the same CDR3. The CDR3 has 11 residues. In germline, CDR1 is SGHDN, CDR2 FVKESK. Trimming removed 4 bases at V and 5 bases at J, with 5 bases between. The sequence was collected from a woman aged 25 to 39 in good health. The chain links TRBV14 to TRBJ2-5, with D unclear. Sequences were obtained from memory CD4+ T cells sorted from blood. Subset indicated: CD45RA-negative fraction. The CDR3 DNA sequence: TGTGCCAGCAGCCGCCGGGAGACCCAGTACTTC. Its protein product is CASSRRETQYF. Complete variable domain (other parts from reference TRBV14 and TRBJ2-5): EAGVTQFPSHSVIEKGQTVTLRCDPISGHDNLYWYRRVMGKEIKFLLHFVKESKQDESGMPNNRFLAERTGGTYSTLKVQPAELEDSGVYFCASSRRETQYFGPGTRLLVL.